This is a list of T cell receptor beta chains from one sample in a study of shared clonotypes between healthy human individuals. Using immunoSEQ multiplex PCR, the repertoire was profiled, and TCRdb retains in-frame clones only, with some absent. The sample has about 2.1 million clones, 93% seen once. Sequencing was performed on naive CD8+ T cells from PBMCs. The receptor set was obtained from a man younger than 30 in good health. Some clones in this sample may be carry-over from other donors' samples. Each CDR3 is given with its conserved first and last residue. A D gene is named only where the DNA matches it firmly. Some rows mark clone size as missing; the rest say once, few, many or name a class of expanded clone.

CDR3 DNA: TGTGCCAGCAGCCCTCCCAGCGGGTGGCCCTACGAGCAGTACTTC; CDR3 protein: CASSPPSGWPYEQYF; V gene: TRBV7-9; J gene: TRBJ2-7; D gene: NA; clone size: NA
CDR3 DNA: TGTGCCAGCAGTTCCCGGGACAGGGGGTACGAGCAGTACTTC; CDR3 protein: CASSSRDRGYEQYF; V gene: TRBV27; J gene: TRBJ2-7; D gene: TRBD1; clone size: NA
CDR3 DNA: TGTGCCAGCAGTTTATCCGGTCGCTACGAGCAGTACTTC; CDR3 protein: CASSLSGRYEQYF; V gene: TRBV27; J gene: TRBJ2-7; D gene: NA; clone size: NA
CDR3 DNA: TGTGCCAGTAGTCCAGGGATTGAAGCTTTCTTT; CDR3 protein: CASSPGIEAFF; V gene: TRBV19; J gene: TRBJ1-1; D gene: NA; clone size: few
CDR3 DNA: TGTGCCAGCAGCCCTTTATTTACAGGGATGAACACCGGGGAGCTGTTTTTT; CDR3 protein: CASSPLFTGMNTGELFF; V gene: TRBV7-6; J gene: TRBJ2-2; D gene: NA; clone size: NA
CDR3 DNA: TGTGCCAGCAGCTTAGCGGGAGTAGTTACCGTTGAGCAGTTCTTC; CDR3 protein: CASSLAGVVTVEQFF; V gene: TRBV7-2; J gene: TRBJ2-1; D gene: NA; clone size: few
CDR3 DNA: TGTGCCAGCAGCTTCGGGACGTACAGTTTCAATGAGCAGTTCTTC; CDR3 protein: CASSFGTYSFNEQFF; V gene: TRBV5-6; J gene: TRBJ2-1; D gene: NA; clone size: NA
CDR3 DNA: TGTGCCAGCAGTCTAACCGACACGTACGAGCAGTACTTC; CDR3 protein: CASSLTDTYEQYF; V gene: TRBV27; J gene: TRBJ2-7; D gene: NA; clone size: NA
CDR3 DNA: TGTGCCAGCAGCTTTCGGGGGGAAAGTTACAATGAGCAGTTCTTC; CDR3 protein: CASSFRGESYNEQFF; V gene: TRBV7-9; J gene: TRBJ2-1; D gene: TRBD2; clone size: NA
CDR3 DNA: TGTGCCAGCAGTTTTCAGGGGGGAGGCACAGATACGCAGTATTTT; CDR3 protein: CASSFQGGGTDTQYF; V gene: TRBV28; J gene: TRBJ2-3; D gene: NA; clone size: NA
CDR3 DNA: TGTGCCAGCAGCGTAGGGGGAGGGCGAGGGCCGGGCACCGGGGAGCTGTTTTTT; CDR3 protein: CASSVGGGRGPGTGELFF; V gene: TRBV9; J gene: TRBJ2-2; D gene: TRBD2; clone size: NA
CDR3 DNA: TGCAGCGTTGAAGATCCTCTAGCGGGAGGTCAGTACTTC; CDR3 protein: CSVEDPLAGGQYF; V gene: TRBV29-1; J gene: TRBJ2-4; D gene: TRBD2; clone size: NA
CDR3 DNA: TGTGCCACCAGAAAAGAGGGGAGGGAGACCCAGTACTTC; CDR3 protein: CATRKEGRETQYF; V gene: TRBV15; J gene: TRBJ2-5; D gene: NA; clone size: NA
CDR3 DNA: TGCAGCTCAAGTCAGGGGACAGATACGCAGTATTTT; CDR3 protein: CSSSQGTDTQYF; V gene: TRBV29-1; J gene: TRBJ2-3; D gene: NA; clone size: NA
CDR3 DNA: TGTGCCAGCAGTTTCGGACCAAGGTGGGAGACCCAGTACTTC; CDR3 protein: CASSFGPRWETQYF; V gene: TRBV27; J gene: TRBJ2-5; D gene: NA; clone size: NA
CDR3 DNA: TGTGCCAGCAGTTTTCGAACCGGGGAGCTGTTTTTT; CDR3 protein: CASSFRTGELFF; V gene: TRBV27; J gene: TRBJ2-2; D gene: NA; clone size: NA
CDR3 DNA: TGCGCCAGCAGGGGGGACTCCTACGAGCAGTACTTC; CDR3 protein: CASRGDSYEQYF; V gene: TRBV5-1; J gene: TRBJ2-7; D gene: NA; clone size: NA
CDR3 DNA: TGTGCCAGCAGCGTGACAGGGCTGAGCGGGAGGGCCAATGAGCAGTTCTTC; CDR3 protein: CASSVTGLSGRANEQFF; V gene: TRBV7-8; J gene: TRBJ2-1; D gene: TRBD2; clone size: NA
CDR3 DNA: TGTGCCAGCAGTGTAATACTCTGGGGGACAGGGAACACCGGGGAGCTGTTTTTT; CDR3 protein: CASSVILWGTGNTGELFF; V gene: TRBV6-4; J gene: TRBJ2-2; D gene: TRBD1; clone size: NA
CDR3 DNA: TGTGCCAGCAGTGGCATAGAGAGGGACTACGAGCAGTACTTC; CDR3 protein: CASSGIERDYEQYF; V gene: TRBV2; J gene: TRBJ2-7; D gene: NA; clone size: NA
CDR3 DNA: TGTGCCAGCAGCCCCCGGGTAACAGGCGGTGGCTACACCTTC; CDR3 protein: CASSPRVTGGGYTF; V gene: TRBV7-9; J gene: TRBJ1-2; D gene: NA; clone size: NA
CDR3 DNA: TGTGCCAGCAGTTTATGGGCGGGAGAGGGGGAAAATGAGCAGTTCTTC; CDR3 protein: CASSLWAGEGENEQFF; V gene: TRBV27; J gene: TRBJ2-1; D gene: NA; clone size: NA
CDR3 DNA: TGTGCCAGCACCGGAGGGGGACGGAAGAACACCGGGGAGCTGTTTTTT; CDR3 protein: CASTGGGRKNTGELFF; V gene: TRBV7-9; J gene: TRBJ2-2; D gene: NA; clone size: NA
CDR3 DNA: TGTGCCAGCAGCGTAGGGGGAGCGCTAGTCTTCGAGCAGTACTTC; CDR3 protein: CASSVGGALVFEQYF; V gene: TRBV9; J gene: TRBJ2-7; D gene: NA; clone size: NA
CDR3 DNA: TGTGCTAGTGGGATGACAGGGTCAAACGATACGCAGTATTTT; CDR3 protein: CASGMTGSNDTQYF; V gene: TRBV12-5; J gene: TRBJ2-3; D gene: TRBD1; clone size: NA
CDR3 DNA: TGCACCAGCAGCCAAGACAGGGGAGTGCCCCAGCATTTT; CDR3 protein: CTSSQDRGVPQHF; V gene: TRBV1; J gene: TRBJ1-5; D gene: NA; clone size: NA
CDR3 DNA: TGTGCCAGCAGTGACTCGGGACATGCTAGTTACAATGAGCAGTTCTTC; CDR3 protein: CASSDSGHASYNEQFF; V gene: TRBV6-4; J gene: TRBJ2-1; D gene: NA; clone size: NA
CDR3 DNA: TGTGCCAGCAGCCCCCCGGGCGGGGGCAATTACAATGAGCAGTTCTTC; CDR3 protein: CASSPPGGGNYNEQFF; V gene: TRBV9; J gene: TRBJ2-1; D gene: NA; clone size: NA
CDR3 DNA: TGTGCCAGCAGTTTGAGACCGGGTACCGGGGAGCTGTTTTTT; CDR3 protein: CASSLRPGTGELFF; V gene: TRBV27; J gene: TRBJ2-2; D gene: NA; clone size: NA
CDR3 DNA: TGTGCCAGCAGTTGGGACGGATGGAATCAGCCCCAGCATTTT; CDR3 protein: CASSWDGWNQPQHF; V gene: TRBV5-4; J gene: TRBJ1-5; D gene: NA; clone size: few
CDR3 DNA: TGTGCCAGCGGCGGCACCGGGGAGCTGTTTTTT; CDR3 protein: CASGGTGELFF; V gene: TRBV19; J gene: TRBJ2-2; D gene: NA; clone size: NA
CDR3 DNA: TGTGCCAGCAGCCGGGAAGGCTACGAGCAGTACTTC; CDR3 protein: CASSREGYEQYF; V gene: TRBV28; J gene: TRBJ2-7; D gene: NA; clone size: once
CDR3 DNA: TGTGCCAGCAGCTACATGGGACAGGACAACTATGGCTACACCTTC; CDR3 protein: CASSYMGQDNYGYTF; V gene: TRBV7-9; J gene: TRBJ1-2; D gene: TRBD1; clone size: once
CDR3 DNA: TGTGCCAGCACAATTCGACTAGCGGCTAGGGAGACCCAGTACTTC; CDR3 protein: CASTIRLAARETQYF; V gene: TRBV6-5; J gene: TRBJ2-5; D gene: TRBD2; clone size: NA
CDR3 DNA: TGCGCCAGCAGCCAAGGACAGGCGGGGGAGCAGTACTTC; CDR3 protein: CASSQGQAGEQYF; V gene: TRBV4-3; J gene: TRBJ2-7; D gene: NA; clone size: NA
CDR3 DNA: TGTGCCAGCAGTTTACCGAGGACTAGCGGGAGACCGGAGGAGCAGTACTTC; CDR3 protein: CASSLPRTSGRPEEQYF; V gene: TRBV27; J gene: TRBJ2-7; D gene: TRBD2; clone size: NA
CDR3 DNA: TGTGCCAGCAGCGTAGAGGTCGGGGCGATGTTCAATGAGCAGTTCTTC; CDR3 protein: CASSVEVGAMFNEQFF; V gene: TRBV9; J gene: TRBJ2-1; D gene: NA; clone size: NA
CDR3 DNA: TGTGCCAGCAGCGCACTGGGCGGGAACCCCTACGAGCAGTACTTC; CDR3 protein: CASSALGGNPYEQYF; V gene: TRBV9; J gene: TRBJ2-7; D gene: NA; clone size: NA
CDR3 DNA: TGTGCCAGCAGTTCGACTGGGACAGGGACTAATTATTATGGCTACACCTTC; CDR3 protein: CASSSTGTGTNYYGYTF; V gene: TRBV2; J gene: TRBJ1-2; D gene: TRBD1; clone size: NA
CDR3 DNA: TGTGCCAGCAGCCAAGGGGGCTATGGGCAGTTCTTC; CDR3 protein: CASSQGGYGQFF; V gene: TRBV7-3; J gene: TRBJ2-1; D gene: TRBD1; clone size: NA
CDR3 DNA: TGTGCCAGCAGCCAAGTGACAGAATCCTACGAGCAGTACTTC; CDR3 protein: CASSQVTESYEQYF; V gene: TRBV14; J gene: TRBJ2-7; D gene: NA; clone size: NA
CDR3 DNA: TGTGCCAGCAGCCCTTCGCTAGCGAGATTGGACGGGGAGCTGTTTTTT; CDR3 protein: CASSPSLARLDGELFF; V gene: TRBV5-4; J gene: TRBJ2-2; D gene: NA; clone size: NA
CDR3 DNA: TGCAGCGTTCCAAGGGGGCCCACTGAAGCTTTCTTT; CDR3 protein: CSVPRGPTEAFF; V gene: TRBV29-1; J gene: TRBJ1-1; D gene: TRBD1; clone size: NA
CDR3 DNA: TGTGCCAGCAGCGTAGGATGGGACAGTAGCACAGATACGCAGTATTTT; CDR3 protein: CASSVGWDSSTDTQYF; V gene: TRBV9; J gene: TRBJ2-3; D gene: TRBD1; clone size: NA
CDR3 DNA: TGTGCCAGCAGGGGTGTGGGGGAGACCCAGTACTTC; CDR3 protein: CASRGVGETQYF; V gene: TRBV6-5; J gene: TRBJ2-5; D gene: NA; clone size: NA
CDR3 DNA: TGTGCCAGCAGCATTAGTCCGGGGGTTCGGGAGACCCAGTACTTC; CDR3 protein: CASSISPGVRETQYF; V gene: TRBV9; J gene: TRBJ2-5; D gene: NA; clone size: NA
CDR3 DNA: TGCGCCAGCCGGGGAGGGGGCGTTTTAGAACCTGGGGCCAACGTCCTGACTTTC; CDR3 protein: CASRGGGVLEPGANVLTF; V gene: TRBV5-1; J gene: TRBJ2-6; D gene: NA; clone size: NA
CDR3 DNA: TGTGCCAGCAGCTTAGTCGGGGGAAATACGCAGTATTTT; CDR3 protein: CASSLVGGNTQYF; V gene: TRBV7-9; J gene: TRBJ2-3; D gene: NA; clone size: NA
CDR3 DNA: TGTGCCAGCAGTTTATTCGCCCCGATGGCCCACGAGCAGTACTTC; CDR3 protein: CASSLFAPMAHEQYF; V gene: TRBV27; J gene: TRBJ2-7; D gene: NA; clone size: NA